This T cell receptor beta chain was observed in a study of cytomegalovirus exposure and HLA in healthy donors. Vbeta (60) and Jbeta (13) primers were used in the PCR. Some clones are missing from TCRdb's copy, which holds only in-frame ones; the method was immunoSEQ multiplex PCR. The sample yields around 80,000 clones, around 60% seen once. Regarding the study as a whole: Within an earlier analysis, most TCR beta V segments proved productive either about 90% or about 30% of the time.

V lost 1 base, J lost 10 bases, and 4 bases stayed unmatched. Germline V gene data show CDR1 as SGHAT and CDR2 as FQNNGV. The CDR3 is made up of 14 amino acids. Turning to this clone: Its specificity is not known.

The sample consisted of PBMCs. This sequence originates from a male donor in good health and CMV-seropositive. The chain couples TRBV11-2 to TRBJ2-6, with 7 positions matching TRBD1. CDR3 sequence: CASSLAGQRNVLTF. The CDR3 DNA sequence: TGTGCCAGCAGCTTAGCGGGACAGAGGAACGTCCTGACTTTC.